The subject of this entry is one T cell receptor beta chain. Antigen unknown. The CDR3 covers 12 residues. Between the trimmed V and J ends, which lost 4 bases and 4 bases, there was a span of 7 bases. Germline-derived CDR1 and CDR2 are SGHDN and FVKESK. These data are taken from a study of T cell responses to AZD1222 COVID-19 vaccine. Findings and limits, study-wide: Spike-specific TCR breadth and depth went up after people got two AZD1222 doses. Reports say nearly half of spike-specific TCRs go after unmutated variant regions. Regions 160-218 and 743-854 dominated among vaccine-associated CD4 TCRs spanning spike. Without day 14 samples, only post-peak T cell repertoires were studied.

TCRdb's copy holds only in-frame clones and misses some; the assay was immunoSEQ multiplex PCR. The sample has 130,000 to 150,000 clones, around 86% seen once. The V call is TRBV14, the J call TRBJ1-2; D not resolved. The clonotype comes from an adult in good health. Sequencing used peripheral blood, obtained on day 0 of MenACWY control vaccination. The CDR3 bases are TGTGCCAGCAGCCTAGGCGGCTATGGCTACACCTTC. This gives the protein CASSLGGYGYTF.